This entry concerns a single T cell receptor (beta chain). Its antigen remains unknown. This sample is drawn from a study of blood T cells in healthy people across ages. Findings and caveats of the study: While age rose, TCR beta diversity per million T cells dropped in a roughly linear way.

Combining a sample-barcoded 5' primer with a J-beta primer mix, a second PCR ran for about 7 to 11 cycles. Each CDR3 protein gets one entry after TCRdb re-called the 5' RACE reads with MiXCR. Of about 1.4 million distinct CDR3 sequences listed, 59% are singletons. V dropped 6 bases and J dropped 5; count of bases not matched to a gene: 7. Germline CDR1 ENHRY, CDR2 SYGVKD. The CDR3 extends over 13 amino acids. Total RNA, at least 6 micrograms per sample, came from PBMCs. Sequencing was done on a sample of blood. The source is a man between 18 and 29 years old in good health. This rearrangement joins TRBV10-3 to TRBJ2-7; TRBD1 matches 7 bases. This CDR3 is CAISLGQSNEQYF. Written as DNA, the CDR3 is TGTGCCATCAGCCTGGGACAGTCCAACGAGCAGTACTTC.